This TCR beta chain originates from a study of cytomegalovirus exposure and HLA in healthy donors. Germline V CDR1 and CDR2: SGHDN, FVKESK. This CDR3 region has 11 residues. V was trimmed by 1 base and J by 15 bases, leaving 10 bases between them. The PCR was carried out with 60 Vbeta primers and 13 Jbeta primers. The assay was immunoSEQ multiplex PCR, and TCRdb's table has in-frame clones only and misses some. The table records 100,000 to 150,000 clones, around 82% of them present only once. Sequenced input: PBMCs. This receptor was identified in a female donor in good health and CMV-seronegative. This chain connects TRBV14 to TRBJ2-4, with D unclear. CDR3 loop: CASSQGLGWYF. The CDR3 DNA reads as TGTGCCAGCAGCCAAGGACTTGGCTGGTACTTC.